This is a list of T cell receptor beta chains from one sample in a study of shared clonotypes between healthy human individuals. Clones were sequenced by immunoSEQ multiplex PCR, and TCRdb holds only the in-frame ones, with some missing. The sample has 1.5 million to 2.5 million clones, about 95% seen once. The sample comprised naive CD8+ T cells sorted from blood. Receptors originate from a man between 18 and 29 years old in good health. Each CDR3 is given with its conserved first and last residue. D genes are given only for firm matches. Rows give clone size only sometimes, using once, few, many, or a class for an expanded clone.

size: NA; V: TRBV2; D: NA; CDR3: CASTWRSSYNEQFF
size: NA; V: TRBV7-6; D: NA; CDR3: CASSLGGGQDEKLFF
size: NA; V: TRBV27; D: NA; CDR3: CASSFRGIASYEQYF
size: once; V: TRBV5-6; D: NA; CDR3: CASRQGMETYEQYF
size: once; V: TRBV5-6; D: NA; CDR3: CASSLGLGYPAQPQHF
size: NA; V: TRBV29-1; D: NA; CDR3: CSVHGGSTEAFF
size: NA; V: TRBV7-9; D: NA; CDR3: CASSLGGPRGMEQYF
size: once; V: TRBV5-7; D: NA; CDR3: CASSHAGVNTEAFF
size: NA; V: TRBV6-5; D: TRBD1; CDR3: CASSFGTGGAAEQYF
size: NA; V: TRBV6-6; D: NA; CDR3: CASSYSRGAFYGYTF
size: NA; V: TRBV7-3; D: NA; CDR3: CASSLGLYNEQFF
size: NA; V: TRBV6-5; D: NA; CDR3: CASSYSGTGQTGELFF
size: once; V: TRBV4-2; D: NA; CDR3: CASSQESADTQYF
size: NA; V: TRBV27; D: NA; CDR3: CASSPSRVLNYGYTF
size: few; V: TRBV10-3; D: NA; CDR3: CAISDWESTEQFF
size: NA; V: TRBV9; D: NA; CDR3: CASSPYSTDTQYF
size: NA; V: TRBV11-2; D: NA; CDR3: CASSLSQPYEQYF
size: NA; V: TRBV4-2; D: TRBD1; CDR3: CASSLRDSRTYEQYF
size: NA; V: TRBV5-1; D: NA; CDR3: CASSLRSGAYEQYF
size: few; V: TRBV30; D: NA; CDR3: CAWSGGYEQYF
size: NA; V: TRBV19; D: NA; CDR3: CASSPGGYGNQPQHF
size: NA; V: TRBV5-3; D: TRBD1; CDR3: CARSFAGGFFNQPQHF
size: NA; V: TRBV19; D: NA; CDR3: CASSIDRGYEQFF
size: NA; V: TRBV7-9; D: TRBD2; CDR3: CASRSRLAGVFYNEQFF
size: NA; V: TRBV29-1; D: NA; CDR3: CSVATYYNEQFF
size: few; V: TRBV7-9; D: TRBD1; CDR3: CASSPFDRAQETQYF
size: NA; V: TRBV7-8; D: TRBD2; CDR3: CASSLLAGESWNEQFF
size: NA; V: TRBV6-1; D: NA; CDR3: CASSEGRGYSYEQYF
size: once; V: TRBV9; D: NA; CDR3: CASSVTGSSYNEQFF
size: NA; V: TRBV6-5; D: TRBD2; CDR3: CASSNSGSPYNEQFF
size: NA; V: TRBV6-5; D: NA; CDR3: CASSVGLTSQETQYF
size: once; V: TRBV30; D: TRBD1; CDR3: CAWSEIGGSGKLFF